The TCR beta chain described here comes from a study of blood T cells in healthy people across ages. The V end was cut by 2 bases, the J end by 4 bases, with 19 bases between. CDR1 is MNHEY, CDR2 SVGEGT, per germline. There are 17 residues in the CDR3. This clonotype was found a few times. Its target is not known. General observations from the study: Diversity of TCR beta correlated strongly with naive T cell percentage. The lack of PBMC sorting stopped any conclusive naive versus antigen-experienced comparison. Roughly linear age-related decline in beta diversity appeared, significant by age approximately 43. Investigators viewed diversity estimates from one million T cells as underestimates, the study reported.

Using a J-beta primer mix together with a sample-barcoded 5' primer, a second PCR was run for about 6 to 12 cycles. TCRdb used MiXCR to reprocess the 5' RACE reads, holding one entry per CDR3 protein. The sample lists approximately 700,000 distinct CDR3 sequences; 32% were seen once. The sequencing sample was made of blood. This sequence originates from a woman older than 75 in good health. V is TRBV6-2 or TRBV6-3 and J is TRBJ2-3; possible D gene TRBD2, 6 bases. The CDR3 DNA sequence: TGTGCCAGCAGTTACGTCCTCGGGCAGGGAGGCGCAGATACGCAGTATTTT. Translation gives CASSYVLGQGGADTQYF.